The source of this T cell receptor (beta chain) is a study of early T cells in non-severe SARS-CoV-2 infection (dated by TCRdb to about 2021). For the study in its entirety: Because TCR sequencing relied on bulk RNA taken from unsorted whole blood, pairing of alpha and beta chains was not possible.

Trimming removed 1 base from V and 2 bases from J; the gene matches leave 6 bases unexplained. The CDR3 goes from the cysteine to the phenylalanine over 16 residues. Only the CDR3 part of the read is kept: 48 bases, read in frame from the first base. Taken from the germline V gene (reference sequence), the CDR1 and CDR2 loops are DFQATT and SNEGSKA. This clonotype was seen a few times. Its antigen is unknown. No base quality values were provided; no much bigger clone lies one nucleotide off. Library preparation employed 5' RACE. The sequencer listed for this sample is NextSeq 500. Unique molecular identifiers were attached to individual cDNA molecules in the TCR library protocol so that sequencing error and PCR bias could be corrected. Sequencing covered both TCR alpha and beta chains, and within each sample the abundances of alpha and beta sequences were tightly co-correlated. The paper's processing steps were these. Decombinator V4 was used to perform V gene, J gene and CDR3 annotation of TCR sequences. Expanded TCRs were defined as changing significantly between any two time points under a Poisson model with p below 0.0001. TCR abundances were normalised to the total number of TCRs sequenced in each sample and reported as counts per million. MAIT TCRs were defined by TRAV1-2 paired with TRAJ12, TRAJ20 or TRAJ33, and iNKT TCRs by TRAV10 paired with TRAJ18. A search of VDJdb, accessed on 1 November 2021, was run for TCRs annotated to CMV, EBV and SARS-CoV-2, with TCRs annotated for multiple antigens excluded. The public sequencing data were trimmed at Q25 with fastp and processed into clonotypes with MiXCR by TCRdb, which kept only in-frame beta chains. Rows are combined by CDR3 protein, so each entry shows the most common genes and DNA. These V and J calls originate from TCRdb's pipeline instead of the authors' own analysis. The sample records just under 65,000 distinct CDR3 sequences, less than 9.5% of which are singletons. The ten top clones hold around 15% of the sample.

The full study reports these points: VDJdb matching was skewed toward anti-spike CD8 responses and likely underestimated virus-specific expansions, missing private and CD4 specificities.

A case-control design nested within a healthcare worker cohort in London, UK, was used, with weekly nasopharyngeal swab PCR tests and blood sampling performed. Healthcare workers were enrolled in the week of the UK lockdown, from 23 to 31 March 2020, and were followed every week for up to roughly 15 weeks. The V and J genes are TRBV20-1 and TRBJ2-2; 8 bases in the junction line up with TRBD1. Here the sequenced sample was whole blood, taken at baseline. The sequence came from an adult who was a healthcare worker with PCR-confirmed SARS-CoV-2 infection or an uninfected control (not recorded which). The CDR3: CSARVDRDLNTGELFF. The DNA reads as follows: TGCAGTGCTAGAGTGGACAGGGACTTAAACACCGGGGAGCTGTTTTTT.